The 16 T cell receptor beta chains below were found in one sample sequenced in a study of chemoradiotherapy in HPV16-positive cancers. Produced via immunoSEQ multiplex PCR; TCRdb's table is partial and in-frame only. This table holds tens of thousands of clones, roughly 94% found once. This sample was obtained from a patient who underwent chemoradiotherapy. The receptors were sampled from a human donor with HPV-associated anogenital cancer.

This clone was observed once. The rearrangement links TRBV2 to TRBJ1-5; 8 positions agree with TRBD1. The CDR3 covers 14 residues. Germline V lookup: CDR1 SNHLY, CDR2 FYNNEI. V shed 6 bases and J 6 bases; nucleotides not matched to a gene: 7. The CDR3 nucleotides read TGTGCCAGCAGATCGACAGGGACAGGTCAGCCCCAGCATTTT. It yields the protein CASRSTGTGQPQHF.

V usage is TRBV9 and J usage is TRBJ2-5; TRBD2 matches 8 bases. CDR3 length equals 16 residues. J gave up 2 bases and V 0 bases, and 6 bases lay outside the gene matches. The V gene's germline CDR1 is SGDLS and CDR2 YYNGEE. DNA of the CDR3: TGTGCCAGCAGCGTAGCCCCTGGGACTAGACAAGAGACCCAGTACTTC. Protein: CASSVAPGTRQETQYF.

The V and J genes are TRBV30 and TRBJ1-2; D uncertain. CDR1 GTSNPN and CDR2 SVGIG come from the germline V gene (reference sequence). Trimming shortened V by 0 bases and J by 0 bases, and 2 bases separated the two germline ends. This CDR3 has 12 residues. CDR3 sequence reads: CAWSVSNYGYTF. CDR3 DNA: TGTGCCTGGAGTGTATCTAACTATGGCTACACCTTC.

This CDR3 reads CASRDGGYTDTQYF. The CDR3 bases are TGTGCCAGCAGGGATGGGGGCTACACAGATACGCAGTATTTT. This chain uses TRBV9 with TRBJ2-3; TRBD1 might be the D (6 bases). Per the germline V gene, CDR1 is SGDLS and CDR2 is YYNGEE. CDR3 length: 14 amino acids. V lost 5 bases to trimming and J lost 2 bases, with 12 bases between them.

V gene TRBV4-3 combines with J gene TRBJ2-6; 8 bases line up with TRBD1. Germline V lookup: CDR1 LGHNA, CDR2 YSLEER. With V trimmed by 0 bases and J by 0 bases, 7 bases remained unmatched. The CDR3 loop spans 19 amino acids. DNA for the CDR3: TGCGCCAGCAGCCAAGATCTGGGACAGGTTAGCTCTGGGGCCAACGTCCTGACTTTC. Residues: CASSQDLGQVSSGANVLTF.

The chain couples TRBV28 to TRBJ1-5; TRBD1 is a possible D gene (6 bases). The CDR3 is 14 amino acids. Deletions cut 5 bases from V and 7 bases from J, with 15 bases between. Germline V gene sequence: CDR1 MDHEN, CDR2 SYDVKM. CDR3: CASSLSDRYQPQHF. DNA of the CDR3: TGTGCCAGCAGTCTTAGCGACAGGTACCAGCCCCAGCATTTT.

The chain combines TRBV9 with TRBJ2-3; 13 bases are shared with TRBD2. Germline lookup yields CDR1 SGDLS and CDR2 YYNGEE. CDR3 length equals 16 residues. V lost 3 bases to trimming and J lost 4 bases; unmatched junction nucleotides: 5. This CDR3 reads CASSAWTSGGPDTQYF. The CDR3 DNA reads TGTGCCAGCAGCGCCTGGACTAGCGGGGGACCAGATACGCAGTATTTT.

The rearrangement uses TRBV29-1 and TRBJ1-1; weak D call: TRBD1 (5 bases). Germline CDR1 SQVTM, CDR2 ANQGSEA. Trimming left V 4 bases short and J 3 bases short, with 15 bases between. The CDR3 is made up of 14 amino acids. For the CDR3, the DNA is TGCAGCGTTGTTGTAAGGGGCGGGGACACTGAAGCTTTCTTT. Protein sequence: CSVVVRGGDTEAFF. The full variable domain, its missing parts supplied by reference TRBV29-1 and TRBJ1-1, is SAVISQKPSRDICQRGTSLTIQCQVDSQVTMMFWYRQQPGQSLTLIATANQGSEATYESGFVIDKFPISRPNLTFSTLTVSNMSPEDSSIYLCSVVVRGGDTEAFFGQGTRLTVV.

The CDR3 protein is CASSVTQTGTGSTDTQYF. The DNA for the CDR3 is TGTGCCAGCAGCGTAACCCAGACTGGGACAGGGAGCACAGATACGCAGTATTTT. This chain uses TRBV9 with TRBJ2-3; 9 nucleotides line up with TRBD1. The CDR3 length is 18 residues. J was trimmed by 0 bases and V by 1 base; bases with no gene match: 9. Germline V gene lookup returns CDR1 SGDLS and CDR2 YYNGEE.

This clone has more than one count but fewer than ten. This chain joins TRBV4-1 and TRBJ2-3; perhaps TRBD2 as D (5 bases). The CDR3 totals 15 residues. Deletions cut 0 bases from V and 0 bases from J, with 7 bases between. The germline V gene encodes CDR1 MGHRA and CDR2 YSYEKL. The CDR3 spells CASSQEAVSTDTQYF. In DNA form, the CDR3 reads TGCGCCAGCAGCCAAGAAGCGGTCAGCACAGATACGCAGTATTTT.

The V call is TRBV4-1, the J call TRBJ1-4; D is undetermined. CDR3 length equals 16 residues. CDR1 and CDR2 (germline): MGHRA, YSYEKL. V was pared by 2 bases and J by 3 bases, with 13 bases between. Written as DNA, the CDR3 is TGCGCCAGCAGCCAACTTCAAACGAGGGCTAATGAAAAACTGTTTTTT. It is translated as CASSQLQTRANEKLFF.

This chain uses TRBV4-1 with TRBJ2-1; D is ambiguous. V was cut by 4 bases and J by 2 bases, with 6 bases left in between. The CDR3 spans 13 residues. Looked up from germline, CDR1 is MGHRA and CDR2 is YSYEKL. Written as DNA, the CDR3 is TGCGCCAGCAGCCTAACACCCTACAATGAGCAGTTCTTC. Its protein product is CASSLTPYNEQFF.

Only one count was recorded for this clone. The CDR3 DNA sequence: TGTGCCAGCAGTCCTCAATTAGGGCAGTCTGGTGGCTCTGAAGCTTTCTTT. As protein: CASSPQLGQSGGSEAFF. This sequence joins TRBV2 and TRBJ1-1; no reliable D call. The germline CDR1 and CDR2 sequences are SNHLY and FYNNEI. The CDR3 length is 17 residues. V dropped 5 bases and J dropped 6 bases, with 25 bases sitting between them.

The V gene is TRBV6-6, the J gene TRBJ1-1; tentative D call: TRBD1 (5 bases). V lost 7 bases and J lost 7, with 19 bases in between. This CDR3 is built from 14 residues. Germline lookup yields CDR1 MNHNY and CDR2 SVGAGI (reference sequence). The CDR3 reads CASNPGRQWGEAFF. In DNA form, the CDR3 reads TGTGCCAGCAATCCGGGACGGCAATGGGGTGAAGCTTTCTTT.

This clone was counted only a few times. V gene TRBV29-1 combines with J gene TRBJ1-2, with 7 bases identical to TRBD1. Trimming at V came to 7 bases and at J to 2 bases, leaving 4 bases not matched to a gene. This CDR3 spans 12 amino acids. Germline assignment: CDR1 SQVTM and CDR2 ANQGSEA. DNA for the CDR3: TGCAGCGGCCGACAGGGCAACTATGGCTACACCTTC. Translating it yields CSGRQGNYGYTF.

The V and J genes are TRBV7-6 and TRBJ2-7, with D unclear. V was trimmed by 0 bases and J by 0 bases, leaving 9 bases between them. CDR3 length: 15 amino acids. CDR1 SGHVS and CDR2 FNYEAQ come from the germline V gene. CDR3 loop: CASSLARDGSYEQYF. Here the CDR3 DNA reads TGTGCCAGCAGCTTAGCGCGAGACGGCTCCTACGAGCAGTACTTC.